The entry below gives a single T cell receptor beta chain sequence along with its context. Its antigen is currently unknown. Produced via immunoSEQ multiplex PCR; TCRdb's table is partial and in-frame only. The repertoire has under 40,000 clones, roughly 87% of them found once; the top ten carry roughly 17%. From germline, CDR1 is KGHSH and CDR2 LQKENI. V lost 0 bases, J lost 2 bases, and 8 bases lay in between. The CDR3 runs 14 residues. The entry originates in a study of T cells in localized non-small cell lung cancer. Overall study findings and caveats: Detection in adjacent lung was observed for a median approximately 53 of the top 100 tumor clones.

This TCR came from a male donor aged 60 or older with stage III squamous cell lung carcinoma. Sequences were derived from peripheral blood, sampled before any cancer treatment. The chain couples TRBV18 to TRBJ2-7, with D unresolved. CDR3 protein: CASSPPNQAYEQYF. The CDR3 nucleotides are TGTGCCAGCTCACCACCGAACCAAGCCTACGAGCAGTACTTC.